Presented here are 10 T cell receptor beta chains from one specimen sequenced in a study of T cell responses to AZD1222 COVID-19 vaccine. Data came from immunoSEQ multiplex PCR; TCRdb stores just in-frame clones and leaves some out. This sample has about 160,000 clones, with about nine tenths found just once. The specimen was peripheral blood, collected on day 0 of AZD1222 vaccination. Receptors were obtained from an adult in good health.

This clone was seen once. This rearrangement joins TRBV27 to TRBJ1-1; D not resolved. Trimming took off 5 bases at V and 1 base at J, with 11 bases between the two ends. The CDR3 is made up of 14 amino acids. CDR1 and CDR2 (germline): MNHEY, SMNVEV (reference sequence). The DNA of the CDR3 is TGTGCCAGCAGTCCAGGTCAAGAGAACACTGAAGCTTTCTTT. This gives the protein CASSPGQENTEAFF.

This clone appeared a single time. The chain recombines TRBV4-1 with TRBJ2-7, with 11 bases identical to TRBD2. Germline-derived CDR1 and CDR2 are MGHRA and YSYEKL. V lost 4 bases to trimming and J lost 12 bases; unmatched junction nucleotides: 8. This CDR3 has 13 amino acids. Here the CDR3 reads CASSLLAGAPRYF. CDR3 nucleotides: TGCGCCAGCAGCCTACTAGCGGGGGCACCTAGGTACTTC.

The rearrangement joins TRBV20-1 to TRBJ2-7; 12 positions match TRBD2. V was pared by 3 bases and J by 7 bases, with 7 bases of the junction left unmatched. The CDR3 is 14 amino acids. Germline V CDR1 and CDR2: DFQATT, SNEGSKA (reference sequence). The CDR3 protein is CSASPGLAGWEQYF. CDR3 DNA: TGCAGTGCTAGTCCCGGACTAGCGGGGTGGGAGCAGTACTTC.

This chain uses TRBV6-5 with TRBJ1-6, with D possibly matching TRBD1 (6 bases). The CDR3 is made up of 14 amino acids. The V and J ends lost 7 bases and 9 bases respectively, with 16 bases between them. Germline CDR1 reads MNHEY; CDR2 reads SVGAGI. Here the CDR3 DNA reads TGTGCCAGCACCTTCCAGGGGTTTGGTTCACCCCTCCACTTT. As protein: CASTFQGFGSPLHF.

The chain uses TRBV10-2 and TRBJ2-1, with TRBD2 matching 15 bases. The CDR3 sequence is 20 residues long. After removal of 3 bases from V and 0 bases from J, the junction contained 9 bases not matched to a gene. In germline, CDR1 is WSHSY, CDR2 SAAADI. The CDR3 nucleotides are TGCGCCAGCAGTGATCTCCGGACTAGCGGGAGGGCTCGCTCCTACAATGAGCAGTTCTTC. It yields the protein CASSDLRTSGRARSYNEQFF.

The rearrangement uses TRBV4-1 and TRBJ1-5; D is unclear. V was pared by 4 bases and J by 4 bases, with 17 bases between. Germline V CDR1 and CDR2: MGHRA, YSYEKL. The length of the CDR3 is 16 residues. The CDR3 loop is CASSPEAAFGNQPQHF. CDR3 nucleotides: TGCGCCAGCAGCCCGGAGGCGGCGTTCGGGAATCAGCCCCAGCATTTT.

This clone was seen only a few times. The chain employs TRBV29-1 and TRBJ2-7; 7 nucleotides agree with TRBD1. The V gene's germline CDR1 is SQVTM and CDR2 ANQGSEA. The CDR3 runs 13 residues. The V segment lost 5 bases and the J segment 4 bases; nucleotides outside the gene matches: 8. The CDR3 DNA reads TGCAGCGTTCCTACAGGGGCTGGTTACGAGCAGTACTTC. It is translated as CSVPTGAGYEQYF.

The chain employs TRBV28 and TRBJ1-1; D remains ambiguous. V lost 3 bases to trimming and J lost 2 bases, with 10 bases between them. The CDR3 runs 14 residues. Germline loops: CDR1 MDHEN, CDR2 SYDVKM. The DNA of the CDR3 is TGTGCCAGCAGTTTTACGTTGGCAAACACTGAAGCTTTCTTT. Translation gives CASSFTLANTEAFF.

V gene TRBV6-4 combines with J gene TRBJ1-3; D is unclear. V lost 2 bases and J 4 bases, leaving 9 bases between the germline ends. The CDR3 is made up of 14 amino acids. Looked up from germline, CDR1 is MRHNA and CDR2 is SNTAGT. As DNA, the CDR3 is TGTGCCAGCAGTGACATGGGCCTCGGAAACACCATATATTTT. Translated, it gives CASSDMGLGNTIYF.

This clone occurred once. The chain uses TRBV19 and TRBJ1-1; D not certain. The germline CDR1 and CDR2 sequences are LNHDA and SQIVND (reference sequence). The CDR3 consists of 15 residues. The germline V and J ends were trimmed by 3 bases and 3 bases, with 14 bases remaining between them. The CDR3 nucleotides read TGTGCCAGTAGTATGAATTACGTTGTCCACACTGAAGCTTTCTTT. It codes for CASSMNYVVHTEAFF.